The subject of this entry is one T cell receptor (beta chain). The antigen it binds to is not known. The source of the sample is a study of T cells expressing NK-cell markers (dated by TCRdb to 2018 to 2021). Concerning the study at large: Three sorted T-cell subsets (CD3+CD56+NKG2C+, CD3+CD56+NKG2C- and CD3+CD56-NKG2C+) from fewer than 10 donors had their TCR beta-chain repertoires profiled. Among the eight sequenced donors, only one was HCMV-seronegative, while the other seven were HCMV-seropositive. All eight donors whose samples were sequenced were randomly selected healthy volunteers, three of them men and five women. The libraries were sequenced on Illumina HiSeq 2000/2500, MiSeq or NextSeq, producing 2 x 150 bp reads.

The sample was run on an Illumina HiSeq 2000. The TCR beta cDNA libraries were made using 5'RACE template switching, a step that added both a universal primer site and unique molecular identifiers. Priming for cDNA synthesis came from the TCR beta constant segment, and two successive PCR amplification steps followed. In the authors' own workflow: Reads were demultiplexed and grouped by UMI with MIGEC, and clonotypes were assembled and quantified with MiTCR. To exclude erroneous sequences, only TCR cDNA sequences supported by at least two reads were retained. The tcR package was used for downstream repertoire analysis, and clonotypes were matched between fractions using CDR3 nucleotide sequence together with V segment. Antigen specificity was annotated against VDJdb with VDJmatch, allowing one amino acid substitution in CDR3. One entry per CDR3 protein sequence results from the TCRdb reprocessing of the reads, with DNA left out. These V and J calls originate from TCRdb's pipeline instead of the authors' own analysis. This sample's table lists more than 90,000 distinct CDR3 sequences. Clones ranked in the top ten supply about 18% of the sample.

Findings and caveats that apply to the study as a whole: In about six donors, the dominant CD3+CD56+NKG2C+ clonotypes were found to rank among the top 10 CD8+ clonotypes and to make up about 1.0-7.5% of CD8+ T cells. Those dominant clonotypes were again the most abundant among CD3+CD56-NKG2C+ cells in several donors, at roughly 25-65%. Whether the expanded NKG2C-expressing T cell clones were specific for HCMV antigens remained unclear.

The CDR3 holds 14 amino acids from the cysteine to the phenylalanine. No DNA is given. HCMV serostatus was determined by detecting HCMV-specific IgG in serum with a commercial ELISA kit. Peripheral blood mononuclear cells were isolated from blood by Ficoll density gradient centrifugation. In this chain, TRBV12-3 or TRBV12-4 is recombined with TRBJ1-5. The source material was blood T cells: a sorted CD56 or NKG2C T cell subset, CD4+ or CD8+ T cells, or bulk PBMC T cells (not recorded which). This sequence was found in a woman aged 18 to 75 in good health. The encoded CDR3 is CASSLEQNNQPQHF.